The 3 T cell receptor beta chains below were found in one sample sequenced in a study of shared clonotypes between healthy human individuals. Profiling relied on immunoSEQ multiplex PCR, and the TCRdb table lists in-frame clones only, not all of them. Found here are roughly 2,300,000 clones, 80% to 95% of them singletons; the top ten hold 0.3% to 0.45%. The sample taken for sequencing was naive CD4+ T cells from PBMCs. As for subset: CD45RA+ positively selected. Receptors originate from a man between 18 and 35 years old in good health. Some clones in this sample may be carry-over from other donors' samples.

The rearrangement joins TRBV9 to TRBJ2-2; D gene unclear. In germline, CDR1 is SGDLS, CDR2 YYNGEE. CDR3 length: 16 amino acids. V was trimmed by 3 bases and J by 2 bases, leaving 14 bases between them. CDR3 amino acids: CASSAGGQYNTGELFF. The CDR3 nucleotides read TGTGCCAGCAGCGCCGGCGGCCAGTACAACACCGGGGAGCTGTTTTTT.

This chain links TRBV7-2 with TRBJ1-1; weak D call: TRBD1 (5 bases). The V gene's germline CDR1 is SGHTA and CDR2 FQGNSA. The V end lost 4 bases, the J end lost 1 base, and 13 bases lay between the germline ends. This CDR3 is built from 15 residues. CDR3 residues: CASSWAGTGNTEAFF. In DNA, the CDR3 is TGTGCCAGCAGCTGGGCCGGGACCGGGAACACTGAAGCTTTCTTT.

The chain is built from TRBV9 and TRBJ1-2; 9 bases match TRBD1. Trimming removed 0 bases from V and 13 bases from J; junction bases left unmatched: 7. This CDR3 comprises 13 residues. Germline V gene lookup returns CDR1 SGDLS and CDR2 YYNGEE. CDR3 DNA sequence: TGTGCCAGCAGCGTAGTCGGACAGGGGTTGAGCACCTTC. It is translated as CASSVVGQGLSTF. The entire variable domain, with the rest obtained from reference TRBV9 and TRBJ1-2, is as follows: DSGVTQTPKHLITATGQRVTLRCSPRSGDLSVYWYQQSLDQGLQFLIQYYNGEERAKGNILERFSAQQFPDLHSELNLSSLELGDSALYFCASSVVGQGLSTFGSGTRLTVV.